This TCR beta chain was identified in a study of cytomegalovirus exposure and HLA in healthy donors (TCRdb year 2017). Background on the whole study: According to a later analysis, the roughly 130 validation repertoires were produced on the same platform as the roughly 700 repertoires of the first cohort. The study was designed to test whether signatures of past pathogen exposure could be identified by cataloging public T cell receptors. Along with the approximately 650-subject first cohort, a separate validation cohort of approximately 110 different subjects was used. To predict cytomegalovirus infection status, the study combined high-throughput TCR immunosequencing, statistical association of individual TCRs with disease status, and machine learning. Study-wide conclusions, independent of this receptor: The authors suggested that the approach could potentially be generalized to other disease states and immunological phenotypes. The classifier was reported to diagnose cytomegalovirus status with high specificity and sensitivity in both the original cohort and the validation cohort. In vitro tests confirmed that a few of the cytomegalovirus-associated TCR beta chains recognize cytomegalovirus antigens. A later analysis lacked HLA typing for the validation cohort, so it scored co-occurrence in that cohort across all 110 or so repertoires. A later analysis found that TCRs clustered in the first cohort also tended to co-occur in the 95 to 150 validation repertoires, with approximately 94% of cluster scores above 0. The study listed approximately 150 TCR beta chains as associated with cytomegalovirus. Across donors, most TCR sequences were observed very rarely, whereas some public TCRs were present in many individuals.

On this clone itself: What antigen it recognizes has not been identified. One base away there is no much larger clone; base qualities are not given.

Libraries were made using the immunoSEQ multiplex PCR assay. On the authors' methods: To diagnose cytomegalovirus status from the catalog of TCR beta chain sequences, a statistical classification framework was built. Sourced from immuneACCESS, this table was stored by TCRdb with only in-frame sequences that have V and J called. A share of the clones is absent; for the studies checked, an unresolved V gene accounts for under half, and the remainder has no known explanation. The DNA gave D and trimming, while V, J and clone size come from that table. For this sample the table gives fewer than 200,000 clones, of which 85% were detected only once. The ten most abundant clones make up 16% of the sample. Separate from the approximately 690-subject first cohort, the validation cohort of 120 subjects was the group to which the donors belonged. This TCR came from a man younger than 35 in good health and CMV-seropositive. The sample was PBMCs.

The CDR3 sequence is CASSPGTSAIPSSGANVLTF. The DNA sequence is as follows: TGTGCCAGCAGTCCCGGGACTAGCGCAATCCCTAGTTCTGGGGCCAACGTCCTGACTTTC. The chain links TRBV7-6 with TRBJ2-6; 10 of the junction bases match TRBD2. CDR1 SGHVS and CDR2 FNYEAQ are derived from the germline V gene. The CDR3 starts with the cysteine, ends with the phenylalanine, and has 20 residues. The entry retains the CDR3 DNA only, 60 bases that are in frame from base 1. Germline trimming: 6 bases from V, 1 base from J; junction bases outside gene matches: 15.